Presented here are 24 T cell receptor beta chains from one specimen sequenced in a study of graft-versus-host responses after intestinal transplantation. Assay used: immunoSEQ multiplex PCR; TCRdb lists only in-frame clones, some missing. The profile shows around 95,000 clones, roughly 87% of them singletons. Their antigen targets remain unknown. Source: unstimulated CD4+ T cells sorted from spleen or lymph node cells, taken before transplant. The receptors shown here come from a human donor who was the organ donor for an intestinal transplant.

This sequence joins TRBV15 and TRBJ2-1; TRBD1 matches 8 bases. In germline, CDR1 is LNHNV, CDR2 YYDKDF (reference sequence). After removal of 3 bases from V and 7 bases from J, the junction contained 11 bases not matched to a gene. The length of the CDR3 is 16 residues. The CDR3 protein is CATSRRGGQGQNEQFF. The CDR3 DNA reads as TGTGCCACCAGCAGGCGAGGAGGACAGGGCCAAAATGAGCAGTTCTTC.

This clone was recorded once. The chain combines TRBV2 with TRBJ2-7; D remains ambiguous. The germline V and J ends were trimmed by 7 bases and 2 bases, with 6 bases remaining between them. CDR3 length: 11 residues. Germline V gene sequence: CDR1 SNHLY, CDR2 FYNNEI. CDR3 sequence: CASTSAYEQYF. DNA for the CDR3: TGTGCCAGCACCTCAGCCTACGAGCAGTACTTC.

The rearrangement uses TRBV19 and TRBJ1-2; 7 nucleotides line up with TRBD1. Germline V gene data show CDR1 as LNHDA and CDR2 as SQIVND (reference sequence). Trimming removed 4 bases from V and 0 bases from J; junction bases left unmatched: 5. The length of the CDR3 is 15 residues. The CDR3, as DNA: TGTGCCAGTAGTAACCGACAGGGCTCTAACTATGGCTACACCTTC. This translates into CASSNRQGSNYGYTF.

The CDR3 sequence: CASRPRTGVNYGYTF. CDR3 bases: TGTGCCAGTAGACCCCGGACAGGGGTTAACTATGGCTACACCTTC. The chain employs TRBV19 and TRBJ1-2, with TRBD1 identical over 9 bases. CDR3 size: 15 residues. V lost 6 bases and J lost 1; bases outside the gene matches: 6. Germline V gene data show CDR1 as LNHDA and CDR2 as SQIVND (reference sequence).

The J gene is TRBJ1-6, the V gene TRBV18; 7 bases align to TRBD1. The germline V gene encodes CDR1 KGHSH and CDR2 LQKENI. J gave up 5 bases and V 5 bases, and 6 bases lay outside the gene matches. CDR3 length: 15 residues. The CDR3 sequence: CASSSRDSDNSPLHF. The CDR3 nucleotides are TGTGCCAGCTCAAGTAGGGACAGTGATAATTCACCCCTCCACTTT. The entire variable domain, with the rest obtained from reference TRBV18 and TRBJ1-6, is as follows: NAGVMQNPRHLVRRRGQEARLRCSPMKGHSHVYWYRQLPEEGLKFMVYLQKENIIDESGMPKERFSAEFPKEGPSILRIQQVVRGDSAAYFCASSSRDSDNSPLHFGNGTRLTVT.

This clone has more than one count but fewer than ten. V is TRBV28 and J is TRBJ2-6; no definite D call. Per the germline V gene, CDR1 is MDHEN and CDR2 is SYDVKM. The V and J ends lost 4 bases and 0 bases respectively, with 7 bases between them. The CDR3 extends over 15 amino acids. This CDR3 is CASSSPRSGANVLTF. CDR3 coding DNA: TGTGCCAGCAGTTCCCCCCGCTCTGGGGCCAACGTCCTGACTTTC.

This sequence joins TRBV18 and TRBJ1-3; D is ambiguous. Germline V gives CDR1 KGHSH, CDR2 LQKENI. The V gene lost 2 bases and the J gene lost 0 bases, with 11 bases spanning the gap. The CDR3 sequence is 16 residues long. DNA of the CDR3: TGTGCCAGCTCACCAGCAGCGTCGATCTCTGGAAACACCATATATTTT. Amino acids: CASSPAASISGNTIYF.

J is TRBJ1-1 and V is TRBV19; no firm D call. CDR3 size: 13 residues. The ends were cut back, 6 bases at V and 2 bases at J, with 10 bases in the middle. Germline V lookup: CDR1 LNHDA, CDR2 SQIVND (reference sequence). CDR3 residues: CASREHTNTEAFF. The CDR3 DNA reads as TGTGCCAGTAGGGAACACACAAACACTGAAGCTTTCTTT.

This clone was seen only a few times. The chain combines TRBV28 with TRBJ2-7; D unresolved. V gave up 8 bases and J gave up 7 bases, with 9 bases separating them. CDR3 length equals 10 residues. CDR1 and CDR2 (germline): MDHEN, SYDVKM. CDR3 sequence (DNA): TGTGCCAGCGGGGTTCGAGAGCAGTACTTC. It encodes CASGVREQYF.

This clone came up a few times. The CDR3 reads CASSFGQGASPLHF. CDR3 DNA: TGTGCCAGCAGCTTTGGACAGGGGGCCTCACCCCTCCACTTT. The chain joins TRBV11-2 to TRBJ1-6; TRBD1 agrees at 11 bases. There are 14 residues in the CDR3. Trimming at V came to 3 bases and at J to 10 bases, leaving 2 bases not matched to a gene. The germline V gene has CDR1 SGHAT and CDR2 FQNNGV.

The chain joins TRBV30 to TRBJ1-4; the match to TRBD1 covers 9 bases. CDR1 GTSNPN and CDR2 SVGIG come from the germline V gene (reference sequence). V trimming: 5 bases; J trimming: 5 bases; junction bases outside the gene matches: 12. This CDR3 is 16 amino acids long. The CDR3 region has the DNA TGTGCCTGGGAAAACTCGGGACAGGGTCTGAATGAAAAACTGTTTTTT. Its protein is CAWENSGQGLNEKLFF.

The rearrangement uses TRBV5-4 and TRBJ2-7; maybe TRBD2 (5 bases). Germline V gene sequence: CDR1 SGHNT, CDR2 YYREEE (reference sequence). The CDR3 is 14 residues long. V was clipped by 2 bases and J by 0 bases, with 9 bases between them. CDR3 residues: CASSLERSSYEQYF. The CDR3 nucleotides read TGTGCCAGCAGCTTAGAGCGGAGCTCCTACGAGCAGTACTTC.

The chain recombines TRBV5-1 with TRBJ1-1, with D uncertain. This CDR3 region has 13 residues. The germline V and J ends were trimmed by 1 base and 0 bases, with 4 bases remaining between them. Looked up from germline, CDR1 is SGHRS and CDR2 is YFSETQ. Written as DNA, the CDR3 is TGCGCCAGCAGCTTGATAATGAACACTGAAGCTTTCTTT. Translation: CASSLIMNTEAFF. Using reference TRBV5-1 and TRBJ1-1 for the parts outside the CDR3, the full variable domain is KAGVTQTPRYLIKTRGQQVTLSCSPISGHRSVSWYQQTPGQGLQFLFEYFSETQRNKGNFPGRFSGRQFSNSRSEMNVSTLELGDSALYLCASSLIMNTEAFFGQGTRLTVV.

The chain carries TRBV5-5 and TRBJ1-4, with D possibly being TRBD1 (6 bases). The CDR3 is 16 amino acids. V was pared by 3 bases and J by 4 bases, with 16 bases between. Germline CDR1 SGHKS, CDR2 YYEKEE (reference sequence). The CDR3 spells CASSSTGTALNEKLFF. In DNA form, the CDR3 reads TGTGCCAGCAGCTCCACAGGGACCGCTCTTAATGAAAAACTGTTTTTT.

The V gene is TRBV11-2, the J gene TRBJ2-2; D is unresolved. CDR3 length: 14 residues. V lost 3 bases and J lost 2, with 7 bases in between. The germline gives CDR1 SGHAT, CDR2 FQNNGV. The CDR3 DNA sequence: TGTGCCAGCAGCTTGCTTCGCAACACCGGGGAGCTGTTTTTT. It codes for CASSLLRNTGELFF.

The rearrangement links TRBV7-6 to TRBJ2-1; D ambiguous. V shed 5 bases and J shed 12 bases, with 14 bases lying between them. This CDR3 contains 12 residues. Germline V gene lookup returns CDR1 SGHVS and CDR2 FNYEAQ. The CDR3 DNA sequence: TGTGCCAGCAGCCCCGACCGGGTGGTGCAGTTCTTC. Amino acid sequence: CASSPDRVVQFF.

The chain employs TRBV6-1 and TRBJ2-7; 9 bases are a match to TRBD1. The CDR3 is 13 residues long. Germline CDR1 reads MNHNS; CDR2 reads SASEGT. J gave up 5 bases and V 6 bases, and 5 bases lay outside the gene matches. The CDR3 DNA reads TGTGCCAGCAGACAGGGGGCGCAGAACGAGCAGTACTTC. Encoded protein: CASRQGAQNEQYF.

The V gene is TRBV2, the J gene TRBJ1-6; 11 positions agree with TRBD1. The length of the CDR3 is 15 residues. Germline loops: CDR1 SNHLY, CDR2 FYNNEI. With 8 bases clipped from V and 9 bases from J, the junction kept 9 bases outside the gene matches. CDR3 DNA sequence: TGTGCCAGCTACTCGAATGGACAGGGGGCTTCACCCCTCCACTTT. It yields the protein CASYSNGQGASPLHF.

The V and J genes are TRBV7-9 and TRBJ2-5; TRBD2 matches at 12 bases. The J segment lost 9 bases and the V segment lost 4 bases, leaving 3 bases of the junction unmatched. This CDR3 spans 13 amino acids. Germline V gene sequence: CDR1 SEHNR, CDR2 FQNEAQ (reference sequence). The CDR3: CASSSTSGGAQYF. CDR3 sequence (DNA): TGTGCCAGCAGCTCGACTAGCGGGGGAGCCCAGTACTTC. The whole variable domain, filled in from reference TRBV7-9 and TRBJ2-5, reads DTGVSQNPRHKITKRGQNVTFRCDPISEHNRLYWYRQTLGQGPEFLTYFQNEAQLEKSRLLSDRFSAERPKGSFSTLEIQRTEQGDSAMYLCASSSTSGGAQYFGPGTRLLVL.

V gene TRBV7-2 combines with J gene TRBJ2-1; 9 nucleotides agree with TRBD2. This CDR3 region has 15 residues. The trim removed 2 bases at V and 8 bases at J, leaving 7 bases unmatched. CDR1 is SGHTA and CDR2 is FQGNSA in the germline V gene. CDR3 region: CASSLFGTSSDEQFF. CDR3 nucleotide sequence: TGTGCCAGCAGCTTATTCGGGACTAGCAGCGATGAGCAGTTCTTC.

The CDR3 loop is CASSFEKLDRTNTQYF. CDR3 DNA sequence: TGTGCCAGCAGCTTTGAGAAATTAGACAGGACCAATACGCAGTATTTT. This chain connects TRBV13 to TRBJ2-3, with D perhaps matching TRBD1 (6 bases). Germline V gives CDR1 PRHDT, CDR2 FYEKMQ (reference sequence). V shed 3 bases and J shed 7 bases, with 20 bases lying between them. CDR3 length: 16 amino acids.

The genes are TRBV19 and TRBJ2-7; no reliable D call. V lost 8 bases to trimming and J lost 0 bases, with 14 bases between them. Germline CDR1 LNHDA, CDR2 SQIVND (reference sequence). The CDR3 consists of 14 residues. The CDR3, as DNA: TGTGCCAGTTCTCTGGGTCCTAGCTCCTACGAGCAGTACTTC. Its translation: CASSLGPSSYEQYF.

This clone was observed a few times. The genes are TRBV6-5 and TRBJ1-6; no clear D gene. Germline assignment: CDR1 MNHEY and CDR2 SVGAGI. Trimming left V 4 bases short and J 10 bases short, with 8 bases between. The CDR3 is 12 residues long. The CDR3 nucleotides read TGTGCCAGCAGTTCCTCCGTATCACCCCTCCACTTT. Protein sequence: CASSSSVSPLHF.

This CDR3 is CASSKEVQFSGNTIYF. The CDR3 coding sequence is TGTGCCAGCAGCAAGGAGGTGCAGTTCTCTGGAAACACCATATATTTT. The rearrangement joins TRBV5-8 to TRBJ1-3, with D unresolved. The CDR3 contains 16 residues. CDR1 and CDR2 (germline): SGHTS, YDEGEE. V was clipped by 4 bases and J by 0 bases, with 14 bases between them.